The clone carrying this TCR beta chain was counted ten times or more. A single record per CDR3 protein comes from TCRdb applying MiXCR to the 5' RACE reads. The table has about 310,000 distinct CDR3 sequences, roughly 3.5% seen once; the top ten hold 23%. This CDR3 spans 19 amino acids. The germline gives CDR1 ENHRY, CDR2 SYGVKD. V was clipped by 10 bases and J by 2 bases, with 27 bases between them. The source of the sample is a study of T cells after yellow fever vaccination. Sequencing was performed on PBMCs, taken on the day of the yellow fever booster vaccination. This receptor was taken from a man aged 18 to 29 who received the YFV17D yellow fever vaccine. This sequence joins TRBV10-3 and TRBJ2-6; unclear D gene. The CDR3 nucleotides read TGTGCCAGCCTGTCCATTTCCTCCCGAGGAGAAGCTGGGGCCAACGTCCTGACTTTC. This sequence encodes CASLSISSRGEAGANVLTF.